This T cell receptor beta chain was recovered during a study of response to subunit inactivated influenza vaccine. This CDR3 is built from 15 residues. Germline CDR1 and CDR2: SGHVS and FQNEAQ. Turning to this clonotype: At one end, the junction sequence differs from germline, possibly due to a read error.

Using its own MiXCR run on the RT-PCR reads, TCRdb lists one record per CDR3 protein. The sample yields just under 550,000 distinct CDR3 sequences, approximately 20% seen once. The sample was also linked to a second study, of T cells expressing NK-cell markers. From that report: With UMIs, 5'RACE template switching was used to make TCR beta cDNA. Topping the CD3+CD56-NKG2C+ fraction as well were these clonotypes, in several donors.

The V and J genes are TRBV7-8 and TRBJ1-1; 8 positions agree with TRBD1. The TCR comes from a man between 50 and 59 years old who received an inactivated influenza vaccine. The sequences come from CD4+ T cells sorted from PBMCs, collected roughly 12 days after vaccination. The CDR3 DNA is TGTGACAGCAGCAAGAGGACAGGGCTGGACACTGAAGCTTTCTTT. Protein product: CDSSKRTGLDTEAFF. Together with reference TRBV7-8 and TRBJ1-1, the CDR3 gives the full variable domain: GAGVSQSPRYKVAKRGQDVALRCDPISGHVSLFWYQQALGQGPEFLTYFQNEAQLDKSGLPSDRFFAERPEGSVSTLKIQRTQQEDSAVYLCDSSKRTGLDTEAFFGQGTRLTVV.